This TCR beta chain stems from a study of blood T cells in healthy people across ages. Study results and limitations: Diversity of TCR beta per million T cells declined in a roughly linear way with age. One million T cells yielded diversity estimates that were considered underestimates.

For the second PCR, which ran for 7 to 11 cycles, a sample-barcoded 5' primer and a J-beta primer mix were used. A 12-random-nucleotide template-switch adaptor tagged each cDNA molecule. Each CDR3 protein gets one entry after TCRdb re-called the 5' RACE reads with MiXCR. Here the sample spans just over 1 million distinct CDR3 sequences, roughly 45% being singletons. Germline V lookup: CDR1 MNHEY, CDR2 SVGEGT. There are 13 residues in the CDR3. J gave up 4 bases and V 4 bases, and 1 base lay outside the gene matches. This clonotype has just a few counts. As yet, its antigen is unknown. The gene calls are TRBV6-2 or TRBV6-3 and TRBJ1-2; TRBD1 matches 9 bases. The sample was blood. The source is a woman in her fifties or sixties in good health. Written as DNA, the CDR3 is TGTGCCAGCAGTTGGGGACAGGGCTATGGCTACACCTTC. It encodes CASSWGQGYGYTF.